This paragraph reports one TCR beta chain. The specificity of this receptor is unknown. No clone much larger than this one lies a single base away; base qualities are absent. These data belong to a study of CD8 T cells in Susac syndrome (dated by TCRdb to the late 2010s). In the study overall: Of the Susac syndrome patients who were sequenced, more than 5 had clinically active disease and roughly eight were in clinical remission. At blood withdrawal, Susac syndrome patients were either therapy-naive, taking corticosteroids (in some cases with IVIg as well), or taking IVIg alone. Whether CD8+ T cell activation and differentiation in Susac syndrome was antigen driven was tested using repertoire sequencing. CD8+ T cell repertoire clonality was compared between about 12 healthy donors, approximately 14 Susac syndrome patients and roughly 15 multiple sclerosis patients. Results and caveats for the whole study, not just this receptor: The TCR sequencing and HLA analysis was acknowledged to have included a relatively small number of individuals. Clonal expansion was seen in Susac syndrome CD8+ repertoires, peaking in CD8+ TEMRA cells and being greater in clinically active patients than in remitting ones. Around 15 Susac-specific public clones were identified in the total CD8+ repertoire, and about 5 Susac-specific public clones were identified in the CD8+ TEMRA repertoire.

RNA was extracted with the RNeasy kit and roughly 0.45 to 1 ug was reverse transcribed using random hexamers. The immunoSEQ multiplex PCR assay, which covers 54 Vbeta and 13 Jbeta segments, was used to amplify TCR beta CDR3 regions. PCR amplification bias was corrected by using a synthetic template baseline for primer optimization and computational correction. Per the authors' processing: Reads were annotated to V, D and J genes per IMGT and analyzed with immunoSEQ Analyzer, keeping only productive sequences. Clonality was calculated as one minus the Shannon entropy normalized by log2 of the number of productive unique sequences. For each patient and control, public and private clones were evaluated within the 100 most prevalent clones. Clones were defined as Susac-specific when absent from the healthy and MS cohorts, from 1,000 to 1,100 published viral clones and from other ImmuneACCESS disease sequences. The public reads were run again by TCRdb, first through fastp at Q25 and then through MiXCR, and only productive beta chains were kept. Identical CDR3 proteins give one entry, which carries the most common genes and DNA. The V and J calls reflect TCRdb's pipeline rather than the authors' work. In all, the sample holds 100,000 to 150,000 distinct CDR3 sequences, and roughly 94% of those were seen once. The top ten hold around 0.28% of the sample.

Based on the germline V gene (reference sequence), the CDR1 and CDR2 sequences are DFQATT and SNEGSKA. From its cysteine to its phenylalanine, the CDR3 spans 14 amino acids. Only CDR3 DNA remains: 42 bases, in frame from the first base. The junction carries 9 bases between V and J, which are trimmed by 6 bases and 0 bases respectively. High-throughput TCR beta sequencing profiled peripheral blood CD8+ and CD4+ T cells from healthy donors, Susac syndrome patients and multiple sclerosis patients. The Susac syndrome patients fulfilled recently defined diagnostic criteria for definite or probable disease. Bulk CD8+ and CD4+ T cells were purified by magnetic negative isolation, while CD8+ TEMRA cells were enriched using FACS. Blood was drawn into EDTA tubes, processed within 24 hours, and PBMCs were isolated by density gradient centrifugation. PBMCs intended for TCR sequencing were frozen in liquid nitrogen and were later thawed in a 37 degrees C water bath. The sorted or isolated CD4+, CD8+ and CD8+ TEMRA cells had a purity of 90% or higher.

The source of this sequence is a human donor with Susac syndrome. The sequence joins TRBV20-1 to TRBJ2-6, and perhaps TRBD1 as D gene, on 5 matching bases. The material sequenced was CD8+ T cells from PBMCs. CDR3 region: CSALGDSGANVLTF. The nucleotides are TGCAGTGCCCTAGGGGACTCTGGGGCCAACGTCCTGACTTTC.